Below, 21 T cell receptor beta chains from the same sample are listed, as sequenced in a study of graft-versus-host responses after intestinal transplantation. These receptors have no identified antigens. The table came from immunoSEQ multiplex PCR; TCRdb's copy has only in-frame clones and leaves some out. Of approximately 49,000 clones in the sample, approximately 96% are singletons; the top ten hold under 0.25%. Sequencing used unstimulated CD8+ T cells sorted from spleen or lymph node cells, obtained before transplant. The receptors originated from a human donor who was the organ donor for an intestinal transplant.

J is TRBJ1-4 and V is TRBV7-2, with 12 bases fitting TRBD1. The germline V gene encodes CDR1 SGHTA and CDR2 FQGNSA. Germline trimming cut 2 bases from V and 8 bases from J; bases unmatched to any gene: 3. The CDR3 has 15 residues. In DNA form, the CDR3 reads TGTGCCAGCAGCTTATCGGGGACAGGGGGCGAAAAACTGTTTTTT. Translating it yields CASSLSGTGGEKLFF.

The chain joins TRBV14 to TRBJ1-2, with 7 bases identical to TRBD1. In germline, CDR1 is SGHDN, CDR2 FVKESK. The CDR3 has 13 residues. Trimming cost V 4 bases and J 8 bases; bases outside gene matches: 7. DNA for the CDR3: TGTGCCAGCAGCCGAACAGGGGTAGGAGGCTACACCTTC. The encoded protein is CASSRTGVGGYTF.

This sequence joins TRBV5-6 and TRBJ2-7; D may be TRBD1 (5 bases). The CDR3 totals 12 residues. From germline, CDR1 is SGHDT and CDR2 YYEEEE. Trimming stripped 1 base from V and 4 bases from J, with 6 bases between. The CDR3 region is CASSLSGYEQYF. The CDR3 DNA reads TGTGCCAGCAGCTTGTCAGGGTACGAGCAGTACTTC.

The rearrangement joins TRBV13 to TRBJ2-1, with D unclear. Germline V gene lookup returns CDR1 PRHDT and CDR2 FYEKMQ (reference sequence). V was trimmed by 5 bases and J by 9 bases, leaving 17 bases between them. The CDR3 sequence is 14 residues long. This chain's CDR3 is CASSRIMGKGEQFF. In nucleotides, the CDR3 is TGTGCCAGCAGCAGAATAATGGGGAAGGGTGAGCAGTTCTTC.

This clone occurred once. The chain uses TRBV15 and TRBJ2-7; D not resolved. The germline V and J ends were trimmed by 5 bases and 5 bases, with 10 bases remaining between them. Germline V gene data show CDR1 as LNHNV and CDR2 as YYDKDF (reference sequence). This CDR3 is 12 amino acids long. Written as DNA, the CDR3 is TGTGCCACCAGCGGGCTAGGGAACGAGCAGTACTTC. It is translated as CATSGLGNEQYF.

The gene calls are TRBV19 and TRBJ2-2; D is unclear. V shed 3 bases and J shed 10 bases, with 12 bases lying between them. Germline assignment: CDR1 LNHDA and CDR2 SQIVND (reference sequence). This CDR3 spans 13 amino acids. The CDR3: CASSIKKRTELFF. CDR3 DNA: TGTGCCAGTAGTATCAAAAAACGGACGGAGCTGTTTTTT.

The chain has TRBV6-1 and TRBJ2-1; weak D call: TRBD2 (6 bases). V was pared by 2 bases and J by 5 bases, with 22 bases between. Per germline, CDR1 MNHNS and CDR2 SASEGT. CDR3 length: 18 amino acids. The CDR3 reads CASSELKFAGLFHNEQFF. The DNA for the CDR3 is TGTGCCAGCAGTGAATTAAAGTTTGCGGGGCTGTTCCACAATGAGCAGTTCTTC.

This clone appeared once. CDR3 residues: CATSRVEGDTEAFF. CDR3 DNA sequence: TGTGCCACCAGCAGAGTAGAGGGGGACACTGAAGCTTTCTTT. V is TRBV15 and J is TRBJ1-1; TRBD1 is a possible D gene (6 bases). The germline CDR1 and CDR2 sequences are LNHNV and YYDKDF (reference sequence). The V gene lost 1 base and the J gene lost 3 bases, with 9 bases spanning the gap. CDR3 length: 14 residues.

The rearrangement joins TRBV7-9 to TRBJ1-5, with a possible D match to TRBD1 (5 bases). The germline V gene encodes CDR1 SEHNR and CDR2 FQNEAQ (reference sequence). V dropped 5 bases and J dropped 0 bases, with 23 bases sitting between them. The CDR3 sequence is 19 residues long. CDR3: CASSPGYLSGLYSNQPQHF. Here the CDR3 DNA reads TGTGCCAGCAGCCCAGGGTATCTTTCGGGACTATATAGCAATCAGCCCCAGCATTTT.

The rearrangement links TRBV7-9 to TRBJ2-7, with D perhaps matching TRBD2 (6 bases). CDR1 SEHNR and CDR2 FQNEAQ come from the germline V gene (reference sequence). V lost 8 bases and J 3 bases, leaving 20 bases between the germline ends. The CDR3 contains 15 residues. The CDR3 nucleotides read TGTGCCAGCGGAGGAGGGGACGGACTGTTCTACGAGCAGTACTTC. Amino acids: CASGGGDGLFYEQYF.

The V and J genes are TRBV9 and TRBJ2-3; a weak D match, TRBD1 (5 bases). Trimming took 3 bases from V and 3 from J, leaving 17 bases between them. The CDR3 covers 16 residues. CDR1 is SGDLS, CDR2 YYNGEE, per germline. CDR3 nucleotides: TGTGCCAGCAGCGACGCATCAGGGTCAAGTACAGATACGCAGTATTTT. As protein: CASSDASGSSTDTQYF.

The V call is TRBV4-1, the J call TRBJ1-2; D is perhaps TRBD1 (5 bases). Germline CDR1 reads MGHRA; CDR2 reads YSYEKL. The CDR3 extends over 15 amino acids. V was cut by 3 bases and J by 2 bases, with 13 bases left in between. The CDR3 DNA follows: TGCGCCAGCAGCCAGGGAGTGGGGCCCAACTATGGCTACACCTTC. Protein sequence: CASSQGVGPNYGYTF.

The chain recombines TRBV29-1 with TRBJ2-7; tentatively, D is TRBD1 (6 bases). V was pared by 4 bases and J by 4 bases, with 14 bases between. The germline CDR1 and CDR2 sequences are SQVTM and ANQGSEA. CDR3 size: 13 residues. DNA for the CDR3: TGCAGCGTTGGGTTAGGGCAGGGGTACGAGCAGTACTTC. Its protein is CSVGLGQGYEQYF.

V and J are TRBV11-2 and TRBJ2-7, with D possibly called TRBD1 or TRBD2 (6 bases each). The CDR3 is 15 amino acids. Per the germline V gene, CDR1 is SGHAT and CDR2 is FQNNGV. Trimming took off 5 bases at V and 6 bases at J, with 20 bases between the two ends. The CDR3 DNA is TGTGCCAGCAGCGAATATCAGGGGACTGGACGCGAGCAGTACTTC. Its translation is CASSEYQGTGREQYF.

The chain is built from TRBV5-4 and TRBJ2-3, with no clear D. The CDR3 loop spans 14 amino acids. The V and J ends lost 4 bases and 2 bases respectively, with 11 bases between them. CDR1 is SGHNT, CDR2 YYREEE, per germline (reference sequence). Written as DNA, the CDR3 is TGTGCCAGCAGCCAGGACCGCTCCACAGATACGCAGTATTTT. Residues: CASSQDRSTDTQYF.

This chain uses TRBV4-2 with TRBJ1-2; no reliable D call. V dropped 0 bases and J dropped 4 bases, with 9 bases sitting between them. The length of the CDR3 is 14 residues. Germline CDR1 and CDR2: LGHNA and YNFKEQ. DNA for the CDR3: TGTGCCAGCAGCCAAGACGAGGGCGGCTATGGCTACACCTTC. Translation: CASSQDEGGYGYTF.

The chain recombines TRBV27 with TRBJ2-7, with a possible D match to TRBD1 (6 bases). The germline CDR1 and CDR2 sequences are MNHEY and SMNVEV (reference sequence). V was cut by 7 bases and J by 4 bases, with 23 bases left in between. CDR3 length: 16 residues. The CDR3 nucleotides are TGTGCCAGCACAGGGGAAAATACAACCATGGGATACGAGCAGTACTTC. Encoded protein: CASTGENTTMGYEQYF.

This clone was detected once. This rearrangement joins TRBV5-6 to TRBJ1-2; D gene unclear. CDR1 SGHDT and CDR2 YYEEEE come from the germline V gene. The CDR3 runs to 12 residues. Trimming took off 2 bases at V and 6 bases at J, with 8 bases between the two ends. The CDR3: CASSFSENGYTF. CDR3 coding DNA: TGTGCCAGCAGCTTCTCCGAAAATGGCTACACCTTC.

The chain has TRBV11-3 and TRBJ2-7; TRBD1 matches at 10 bases. With 2 bases clipped from V and 4 bases from J, the junction kept 5 bases outside the gene matches. The CDR3 extends over 15 amino acids. The germline CDR1 and CDR2 sequences are SGHNT and YENEEA. CDR3 coding DNA: TGTGCCAGCAGCTTAACGGGACAGGGGTGGTACGAGCAGTACTTC. The encoded protein is CASSLTGQGWYEQYF.

The chain has TRBV11-2 and TRBJ1-1; the match to TRBD1 covers 7 bases. Trimming removed 2 bases from V and 7 bases from J; junction bases left unmatched: 7. Germline CDR1 and CDR2: SGHAT and FQNNGV. The CDR3 covers 14 residues. CDR3 in amino acids: CASSLQGVWNEAFF. The CDR3 DNA follows: TGTGCCAGCAGCTTACAGGGGGTTTGGAATGAAGCTTTCTTT.

The chain carries TRBV19 and TRBJ1-1; D is unclear. This CDR3 region has 11 residues. CDR1 and CDR2 from the germline V gene are LNHDA and SQIVND (reference sequence). The V end was cut by 6 bases, the J end by 11 bases, with 13 bases between. The CDR3, as DNA: TGTGCCAGTAGAACCTGGTGGTGGGCTTTCTTT. Its translation: CASRTWWWAFF. Combining the CDR3 with reference TRBV19 and TRBJ1-1 gives the whole variable domain DGGITQSPKYLFRKEGQNVTLSCEQNLNHDAMYWYRQDPGQGLRLIYYSQIVNDFQKGDIAEGYSVSREKKESFPLTVTSAQKNPTAFYLCASRTWWWAFFGQGTRLTVV.